This TCR beta chain emerged from a study of blood T cell repertoires in COVID-19. TCRdb keeps only in-frame clones here, not all; method: immunoSEQ multiplex PCR. Here the sample spans 250,000 to 300,000 clones, 85% to 90% being singletons. In its sample, this clone was seen once. The source is a man aged 18-30 years who had recovered from COVID-19. The sample taken for sequencing was PBMCs or T cells enriched from blood (not recorded which).

Here the CDR3 reads CASSLTSGLAGLNEQFF. The CDR3 DNA reads as TGTGCCAGCAGCTTAACCTCGGGACTAGCGGGCTTGAATGAGCAGTTCTTC. V gene TRBV7-3 combines with J gene TRBJ2-1; 12 bases agree with TRBD2. Germline loops: CDR1 SGHTA, CDR2 FQGTGA. Losses at the gene ends were 0 bases for V and 7 bases for J; bases not matched to a gene: 7. This CDR3 is built from 17 residues. The full variable domain, its missing parts supplied by reference TRBV7-3 and TRBJ2-1, is GAGVSQTPSNKVTEKGKYVELRCDPISGHTALYWYRQSLGQGPEFLIYFQGTGAADDSGLPNDRFFAVRPEGSVSTLKIQRTERGDSAVYLCASSLTSGLAGLNEQFFGPGTRLTVL.